The subject of this entry is one TCR beta chain. Its antigen is not known. The sample comes from a study of siplizumab effects on memory and regulatory T cells. Generated by immunoSEQ multiplex PCR, the TCRdb table keeps only in-frame clones and is missing some. In the table there are some 100,000 clones, roughly 93% of which are singletons. Findings and caveats of the study: Mean Treg-derived proportions of mappable alloreactive CD4+ clones were around 72% for siplizumab and 25% to 30% for controls. Only a minority of proliferating CD4+ or CD8+ clones had an assignable naive or memory phenotype, with roughly 75-97% lacking one.

Germline V gives CDR1 WNHNN, CDR2 SYGVQD (reference sequence). The CDR3 is 12 residues long. The chain employs TRBV10-1 and TRBJ2-5; a weak D match, TRBD2 (5 bases). The end of the DNA fits TRBJ2-7 better, so the J call may be wrong. The specimen sequenced was non-Treg CD4+ T cells sorted from blood. The TCR comes from a human donor in good health. This CDR3 is CATRGTGYEQYF. Written as DNA, the CDR3 is TGCGCCACCCGGGGAACGGGGTACGAGCAGTACTTC.